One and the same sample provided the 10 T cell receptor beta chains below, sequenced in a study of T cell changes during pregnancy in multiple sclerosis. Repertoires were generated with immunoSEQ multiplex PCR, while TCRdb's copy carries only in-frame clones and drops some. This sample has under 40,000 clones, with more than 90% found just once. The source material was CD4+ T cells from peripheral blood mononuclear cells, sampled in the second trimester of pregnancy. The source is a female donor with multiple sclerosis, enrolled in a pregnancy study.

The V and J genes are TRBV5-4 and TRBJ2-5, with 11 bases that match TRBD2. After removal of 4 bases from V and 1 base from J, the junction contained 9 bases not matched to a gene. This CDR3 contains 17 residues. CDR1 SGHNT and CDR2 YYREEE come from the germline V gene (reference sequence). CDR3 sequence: CASSPLAGGTIQETQYF. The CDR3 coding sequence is TGTGCCAGCAGCCCTTTAGCGGGGGGGACGATCCAAGAGACCCAGTACTTC.

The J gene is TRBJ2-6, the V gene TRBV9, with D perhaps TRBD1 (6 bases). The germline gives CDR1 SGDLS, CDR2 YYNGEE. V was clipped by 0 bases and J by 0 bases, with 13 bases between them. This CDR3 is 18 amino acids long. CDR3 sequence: CASSVAPDRTSGANVLTF. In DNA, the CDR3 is TGTGCCAGCAGCGTAGCACCCGACAGGACCTCTGGGGCCAACGTCCTGACTTTC.

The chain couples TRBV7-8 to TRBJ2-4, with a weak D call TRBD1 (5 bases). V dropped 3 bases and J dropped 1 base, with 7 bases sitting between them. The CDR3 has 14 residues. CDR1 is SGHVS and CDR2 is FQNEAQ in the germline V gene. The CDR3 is CASSFKGAKNIQYF. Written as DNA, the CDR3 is TGTGCCAGCAGCTTTAAGGGGGCCAAAAACATTCAGTACTTC.

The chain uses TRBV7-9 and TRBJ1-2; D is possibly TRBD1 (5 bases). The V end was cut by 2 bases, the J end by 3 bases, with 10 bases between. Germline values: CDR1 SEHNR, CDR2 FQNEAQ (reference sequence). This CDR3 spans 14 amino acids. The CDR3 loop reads CASSLMQGDYGYTF. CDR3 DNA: TGTGCCAGCAGCTTAATGCAGGGCGACTATGGCTACACCTTC.

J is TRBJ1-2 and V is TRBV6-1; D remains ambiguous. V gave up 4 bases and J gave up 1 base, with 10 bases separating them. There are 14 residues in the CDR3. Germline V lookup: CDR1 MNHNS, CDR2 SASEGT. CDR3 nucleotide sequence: TGTGCCAGCAGTGTGAACAGAGATAACTATGGCTACACCTTC. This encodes CASSVNRDNYGYTF.

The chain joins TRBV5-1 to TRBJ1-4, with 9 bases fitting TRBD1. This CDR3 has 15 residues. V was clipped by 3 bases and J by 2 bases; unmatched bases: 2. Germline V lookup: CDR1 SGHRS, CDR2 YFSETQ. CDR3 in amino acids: CASSSGQGTNEKLFF. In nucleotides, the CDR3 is TGCGCCAGCAGCTCCGGACAGGGGACTAATGAAAAACTGTTTTTT.

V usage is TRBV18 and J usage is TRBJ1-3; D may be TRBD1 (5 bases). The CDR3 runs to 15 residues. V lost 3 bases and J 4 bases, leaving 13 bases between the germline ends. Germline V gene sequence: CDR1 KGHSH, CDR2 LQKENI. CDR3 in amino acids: CASSPGREVGNTIYF. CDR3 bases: TGTGCCAGCTCACCGGGACGGGAGGTGGGAAACACCATATATTTT.

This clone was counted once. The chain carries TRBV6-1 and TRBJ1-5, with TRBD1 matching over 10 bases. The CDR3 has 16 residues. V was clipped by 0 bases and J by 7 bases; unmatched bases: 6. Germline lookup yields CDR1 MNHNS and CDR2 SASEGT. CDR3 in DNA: TGTGCCAGCAGTGAAGCCAGACGGACAGGGGGACAGCCCCAGCATTTT. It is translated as CASSEARRTGGQPQHF.

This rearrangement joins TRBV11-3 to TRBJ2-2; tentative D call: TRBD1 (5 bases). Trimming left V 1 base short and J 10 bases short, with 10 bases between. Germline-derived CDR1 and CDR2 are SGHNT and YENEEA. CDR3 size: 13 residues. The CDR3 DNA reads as TGTGCCAGCAGCTTAGGATGGGGCGAGGAGCTGTTTTTT. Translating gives CASSLGWGEELFF.

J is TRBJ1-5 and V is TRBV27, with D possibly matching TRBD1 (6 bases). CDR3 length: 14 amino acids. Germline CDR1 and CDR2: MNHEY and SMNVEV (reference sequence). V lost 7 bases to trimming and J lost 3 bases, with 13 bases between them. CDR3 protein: CASNPQGFNQPQHF. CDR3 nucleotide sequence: TGTGCCAGCAACCCACAGGGATTCAATCAGCCCCAGCATTTT.